The clone carrying this T cell receptor beta chain came up many times. Combining a sample-barcoded 5' primer with a J-beta primer mix, a second PCR ran for roughly 7 to 12 cycles. Via MiXCR, TCRdb re-called the 5' RACE reads, giving one row per CDR3 protein. The top ten hold 15% to 20% of the sample, which has approximately 1,100,000 distinct CDR3 sequences, more than 40% seen once. CDR3 size: 16 residues. Germline CDR1 and CDR2: DFQATT and SNEGSKA (reference sequence). With 2 bases clipped from V and 7 bases from J, the junction kept 6 bases outside the gene matches. The record originates from a study of blood T cells in healthy people across ages.

Sequenced input: blood. The V call is TRBV20-1, the J call TRBJ2-1; 15 nucleotides align to TRBD2. The sequence was collected from a woman in her fifties or sixties in good health. The CDR3 is CSARRTSGRVTNEQFF. The CDR3 DNA follows: TGCAGTGCTAGAAGGACTAGCGGGAGGGTAACTAATGAGCAGTTCTTC.